This T cell receptor (beta chain) was identified in a study of OX40 agonist ivuxolimab in advanced cancers. Study information: Ivuxolimab doses were 0.01, 0.1, 0.3, 1.5, 3 or 10 mg/kg every 2 weeks.

V shed 4 bases and J 5 bases; nucleotides not matched to a gene: 2. The CDR3 is made up of 13 amino acids. Germline CDR1 SGHTA, CDR2 FQGTGA. TCRdb's copy holds only in-frame clones and misses some; the assay was immunoSEQ multiplex PCR. The table has some 140,000 clones, 90% seen once. This clone has only one observation. The sequence was collected from an adult with an advanced solid tumor such as melanoma, head and neck, liver or kidney cancer. The sequencing here drew on CD4+ or CD8+ T cells sorted from blood, taken in a trial of the OX40 agonist ivuxolimab. The J gene is TRBJ1-2, the V gene TRBV7-3, with 9 bases aligning to TRBD1. The CDR3 DNA sequence: TGTGCCAGCAGCTCGACAGGGGGGTATGGCTACACCTTC. Its protein is CASSSTGGYGYTF.